This T cell receptor beta chain is drawn from a study of blood T cell repertoires in COVID-19. The protocol was immunoSEQ multiplex PCR, while the TCRdb copy is restricted to in-frame clones and leaves out a portion. This table has about 470,000 clones, 87% appearing once. CDR1 SGHDT and CDR2 YYEEEE come from the germline V gene. This CDR3 is built from 14 residues. The V and J ends lost 0 bases and 6 bases, in that order; junction bases with no gene match: 3. Assignment of participants to cohorts was predicated upon participant-reported clinical history. Cohort 3 recovery required two negative PCRs, clearance, or symptom resolution.

The chain combines TRBV5-6 with TRBJ1-2; 9 nucleotides match TRBD1. The source of this sequence is a woman aged 18-29 years who had recovered from COVID-19. Sequencing was done on a sample of PBMCs or T cells enriched from blood (not recorded which). The CDR3 sequence is CASSLDRGLNGYTF. CDR3 bases: TGTGCCAGCAGCTTGGACAGGGGGCTTAATGGCTACACCTTC.